These 14 T cell receptor beta chains share one sample of origin, sequenced in a study of blood T cell repertoires in COVID-19. The protocol was immunoSEQ multiplex PCR, while the TCRdb copy is restricted to in-frame clones and leaves out a portion. The table has under 450,000 clones, roughly four fifths seen once. Sequencing input: PBMCs or T cells enriched from blood (not recorded which). These receptors were obtained from a woman aged 45-59 years who had recovered from COVID-19.

This rearrangement joins TRBV5-1 to TRBJ2-5; D is perhaps TRBD2 (6 bases). The CDR3 runs 13 residues. Germline V gene lookup returns CDR1 SGHRS and CDR2 YFSETQ. The ends were cut back, 1 base at V and 8 bases at J, with 12 bases in the middle. The CDR3 sequence is CASSLYGGNTQYF. The CDR3 region has the DNA TGCGCCAGCAGCTTGTATGGCGGGAACACCCAGTACTTC.

This chain links TRBV5-1 with TRBJ1-1; a weak D match, TRBD1 (6 bases). The CDR3 contains 15 residues. Per the germline V gene, CDR1 is SGHRS and CDR2 is YFSETQ. V was clipped by 3 bases and J by 1 base, with 13 bases between them. CDR3 sequence (DNA): TGCGCCAGCAGCTCGAATCTACAGGGGAACACTGAAGCTTTCTTT. Translated: CASSSNLQGNTEAFF.

The CDR3 region has the DNA TGTGCCAGCGGGGGGGTTAATGAAAAACTGTTTTTT. The encoded protein is CASGGVNEKLFF. The chain joins TRBV11-2 to TRBJ1-4; perhaps TRBD1 as D (5 bases). The CDR3 loop spans 12 amino acids. CDR1 SGHAT and CDR2 FQNNGV come from the germline V gene. Trimming pared 8 bases from V and 4 bases from J, leaving 8 bases between.

This rearrangement joins TRBV6-4 to TRBJ2-1; 8 bases agree with TRBD2. This CDR3 has 18 amino acids. Germline V gives CDR1 MRHNA, CDR2 SNTAGT. V was pared by 4 bases and J by 8 bases, with 19 bases of the junction left unmatched. The CDR3 protein is CASSVFSSGLGSPDEQFF. For the CDR3, the DNA is TGTGCCAGCAGTGTTTTTTCCTCGGGACTAGGTTCCCCCGATGAGCAGTTCTTC.

The gene calls are TRBV11-2 and TRBJ2-7; 7 bases align to TRBD1. V lost 6 bases, J lost 4 bases, and 3 bases stayed unmatched. This CDR3 contains 12 residues. CDR1 and CDR2 from the germline V gene are SGHAT and FQNNGV. DNA of the CDR3: TGTGCCAGCAGTCTACAGGGGTACGAGCAGTACTTC. Translation: CASSLQGYEQYF.

The J gene is TRBJ1-5, the V gene TRBV12-3 or TRBV12-4; no clear D gene. V lost 7 bases to trimming and J lost 9 bases, with 16 bases between them. This CDR3 spans 13 amino acids. The CDR3 nucleotides are TGTGCCAGCACCACTTTGCTTACCCTGCCCCAGCATTTT. Protein: CASTTLLTLPQHF.

Details on this clone: One junction end disagrees with the germline gene, perhaps due to a read error. The V and J genes are TRBV5-6 and TRBJ1-2; 9 bases are a match to TRBD1. This CDR3 contains 16 residues. CDR1 is SGHDT, CDR2 YYEEEE, per germline. In DNA, the CDR3 is TGTGCCAGCAGCTTGAACCGGGACAGGGTCGTCTATGACTACACCTTC. It translates to CASSLNRDRVVYDYTF.

The chain combines TRBV7-9 with TRBJ2-2, with 12 bases that match TRBD2. The germline CDR1 and CDR2 sequences are SEHNR and FQNEAQ (reference sequence). The CDR3 runs 15 residues. V was clipped by 5 bases and J by 4 bases; unmatched bases: 2. In DNA form, the CDR3 reads TGTGCCAGCAGCAGACTAGCGGGAGCCACCGGGGAGCTGTTTTTT. Amino acids: CASSRLAGATGELFF. Full variable domain (rest looked up from reference TRBV7-9 and TRBJ2-2): DTGVSQNPRHKITKRGQNVTFRCDPISEHNRLYWYRQTLGQGPEFLTYFQNEAQLEKSRLLSDRFSAERPKGSFSTLEIQRTEQGDSAMYLCASSRLAGATGELFFGEGSRLTVL.

In its sample, this clone was seen once. This chain uses TRBV9 with TRBJ1-5; D not certain. Germline V gene lookup returns CDR1 SGDLS and CDR2 YYNGEE. V shed 4 bases and J shed 0 bases, with 11 bases lying between them. The CDR3 spans 15 residues. DNA for the CDR3: TGTGCCAGCAGCCGGGGAGCTTATAGCAATCAGCCCCAGCATTTT. Translating it yields CASSRGAYSNQPQHF.

The chain employs TRBV19 and TRBJ1-2; TRBD1 agrees at 10 bases. This CDR3 contains 11 residues. Looked up from germline, CDR1 is LNHDA and CDR2 is SQIVND (reference sequence). Losses at the gene ends were 8 bases for V and 8 bases for J; bases not matched to a gene: 2. The CDR3 loop reads CASGQGGGYTF. CDR3 nucleotides: TGTGCCAGTGGACAGGGGGGCGGCTACACCTTC.

This sequence joins TRBV2 and TRBJ1-2, with a possible D match to TRBD1 (5 bases). CDR3 length equals 14 residues. Germline V lookup: CDR1 SNHLY, CDR2 FYNNEI. V was trimmed by 6 bases and J by 7 bases, leaving 18 bases between them. CDR3 in amino acids: CASRKIQGDLGYTF. Written as DNA, the CDR3 is TGTGCCAGCAGAAAAATTCAGGGTGACCTTGGCTACACCTTC.

The chain is built from TRBV14 and TRBJ2-3; possible D gene TRBD2, 5 bases. With 5 bases removed from V and 3 bases from J, the gap between germline ends came to 15 bases. Germline CDR1 reads SGHDN; CDR2 reads FVKESK. The CDR3 runs 15 residues. CDR3 sequence (DNA): TGTGCCAGCAGCTCCCAGATGGGGAGTACAGATACGCAGTATTTT. Its translation: CASSSQMGSTDTQYF.

V and J are TRBV7-8 and TRBJ2-4, with D perhaps TRBD2 (7 bases). Germline CDR1 SGHVS, CDR2 FQNEAQ. Trimming shortened V by 5 bases and J by 3 bases, and 26 bases separated the two germline ends. This CDR3 comprises 19 residues. The CDR3 DNA reads TGTGCCAGCAGCCTCCCGCCGGGGGGCCTAAGTCTGGGCAAAAACATTCAGTACTTC. It yields the protein CASSLPPGGLSLGKNIQYF.

This chain connects TRBV5-6 to TRBJ2-1; 8 bases are shared with TRBD2. With 4 bases clipped from V and 4 bases from J, the junction kept 16 bases outside the gene matches. Germline CDR1 reads SGHDT; CDR2 reads YYEEEE. The CDR3 consists of 18 residues. The CDR3 DNA reads TGTGCCAGCAGCCCCGGACACCGGGGGGGCCGCTTTTACAATGAGCAGTTCTTC. Translated, it gives CASSPGHRGGRFYNEQFF.